The entry that follows covers one T cell receptor (beta chain) sequence. The target antigen is unknown. The germline V gene has CDR1 MNHNS and CDR2 SASEGT. V lost 7 bases, J lost 3 bases, and 6 bases stayed unmatched. This CDR3 has 13 residues. Primers: 60 Vbeta forward and 13 Jbeta reverse. In the original workflow: Unique TCR beta chains totaled some 80 million in a later count, with around 12 million of them shared. Profiled with immunoSEQ multiplex PCR; TCRdb holds only in-frame clones, not every one. V and J calls and clone size are as listed in that table; D and trimming were resolved from the DNA. This table lists some 76,000 clones. This sample is drawn from a study of cytomegalovirus exposure and HLA in healthy donors. Study-level points and caveats: The authors considered a cluster of highly shared sequence variants likely to be a sequencing artifact.

This sequence joins TRBV6-1 and TRBJ2-7; 7 bases fit TRBD1. This TCR came from a female donor in good health and CMV-seropositive. Sequenced input: PBMCs. CDR3 sequence (DNA): TGTGCCAGCACCCGGGACAGCCACTACGAGCAGTACTTC. It translates to CASTRDSHYEQYF.